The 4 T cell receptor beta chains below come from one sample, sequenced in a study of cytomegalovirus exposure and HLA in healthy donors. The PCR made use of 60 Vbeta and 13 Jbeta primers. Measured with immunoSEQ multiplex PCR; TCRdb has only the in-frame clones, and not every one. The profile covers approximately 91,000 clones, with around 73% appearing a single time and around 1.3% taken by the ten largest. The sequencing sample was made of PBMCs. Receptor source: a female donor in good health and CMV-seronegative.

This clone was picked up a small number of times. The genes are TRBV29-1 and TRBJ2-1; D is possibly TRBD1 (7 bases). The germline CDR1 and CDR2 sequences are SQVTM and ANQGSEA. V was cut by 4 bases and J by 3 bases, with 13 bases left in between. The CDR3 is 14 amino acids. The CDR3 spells CSVGGTVGYNEQFF. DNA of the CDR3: TGCAGCGTTGGCGGGACAGTGGGCTACAATGAGCAGTTCTTC.

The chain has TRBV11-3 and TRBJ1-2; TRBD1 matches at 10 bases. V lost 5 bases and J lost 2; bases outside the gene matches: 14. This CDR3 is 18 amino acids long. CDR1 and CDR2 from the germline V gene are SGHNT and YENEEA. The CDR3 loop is CASSALGQGRSNNYGYTF. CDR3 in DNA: TGTGCCAGCAGCGCCTTGGGACAGGGGAGATCCAACAACTATGGCTACACCTTC.

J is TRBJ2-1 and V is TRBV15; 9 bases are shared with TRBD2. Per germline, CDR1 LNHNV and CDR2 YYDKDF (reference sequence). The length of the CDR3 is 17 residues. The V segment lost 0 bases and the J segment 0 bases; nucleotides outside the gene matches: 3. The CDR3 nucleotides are TGTGCCACCAGCAGAGACCCTAGCGGGGCCTCCTACAATGAGCAGTTCTTC. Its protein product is CATSRDPSGASYNEQFF.

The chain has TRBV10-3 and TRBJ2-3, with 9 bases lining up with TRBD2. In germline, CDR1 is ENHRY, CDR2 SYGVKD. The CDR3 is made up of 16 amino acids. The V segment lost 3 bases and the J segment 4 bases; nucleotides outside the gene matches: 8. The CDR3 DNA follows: TGTGCCATCAGTGACCGCGGGGGGGCCCGCGCAGATACGCAGTATTTT. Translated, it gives CAISDRGGARADTQYF.